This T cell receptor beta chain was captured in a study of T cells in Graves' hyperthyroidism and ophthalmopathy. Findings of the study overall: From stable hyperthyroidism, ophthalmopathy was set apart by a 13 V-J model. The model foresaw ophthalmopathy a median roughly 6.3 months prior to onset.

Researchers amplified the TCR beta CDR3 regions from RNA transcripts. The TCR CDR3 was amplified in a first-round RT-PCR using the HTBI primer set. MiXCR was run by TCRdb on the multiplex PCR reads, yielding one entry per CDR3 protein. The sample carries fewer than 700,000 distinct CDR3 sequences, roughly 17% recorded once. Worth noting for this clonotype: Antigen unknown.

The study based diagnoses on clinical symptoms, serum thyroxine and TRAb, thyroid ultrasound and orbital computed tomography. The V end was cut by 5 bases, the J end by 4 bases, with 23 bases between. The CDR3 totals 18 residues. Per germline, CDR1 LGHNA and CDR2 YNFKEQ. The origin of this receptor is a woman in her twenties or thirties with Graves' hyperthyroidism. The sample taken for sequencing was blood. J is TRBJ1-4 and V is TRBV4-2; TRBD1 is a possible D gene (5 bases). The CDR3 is CASSEGRPYVRGNEKLFF. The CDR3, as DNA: TGTGCCAGCAGCGAGGGACGGCCATACGTCCGAGGTAATGAAAAACTGTTTTTT.